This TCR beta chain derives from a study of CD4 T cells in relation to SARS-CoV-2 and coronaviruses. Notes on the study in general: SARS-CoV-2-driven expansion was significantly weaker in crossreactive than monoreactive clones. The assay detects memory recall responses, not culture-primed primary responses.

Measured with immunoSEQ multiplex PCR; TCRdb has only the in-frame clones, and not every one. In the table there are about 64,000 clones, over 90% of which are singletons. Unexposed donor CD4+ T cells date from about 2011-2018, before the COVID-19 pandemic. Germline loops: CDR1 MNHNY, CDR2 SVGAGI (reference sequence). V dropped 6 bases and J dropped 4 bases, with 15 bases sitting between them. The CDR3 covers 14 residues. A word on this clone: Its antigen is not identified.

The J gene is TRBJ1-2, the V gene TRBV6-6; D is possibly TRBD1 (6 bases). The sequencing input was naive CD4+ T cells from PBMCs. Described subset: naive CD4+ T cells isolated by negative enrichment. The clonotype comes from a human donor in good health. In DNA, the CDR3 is TGTGCCAGCAGGGGGGGAGGGGGTGGCTATGGCTACACCTTC. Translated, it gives CASRGGGGGYGYTF.